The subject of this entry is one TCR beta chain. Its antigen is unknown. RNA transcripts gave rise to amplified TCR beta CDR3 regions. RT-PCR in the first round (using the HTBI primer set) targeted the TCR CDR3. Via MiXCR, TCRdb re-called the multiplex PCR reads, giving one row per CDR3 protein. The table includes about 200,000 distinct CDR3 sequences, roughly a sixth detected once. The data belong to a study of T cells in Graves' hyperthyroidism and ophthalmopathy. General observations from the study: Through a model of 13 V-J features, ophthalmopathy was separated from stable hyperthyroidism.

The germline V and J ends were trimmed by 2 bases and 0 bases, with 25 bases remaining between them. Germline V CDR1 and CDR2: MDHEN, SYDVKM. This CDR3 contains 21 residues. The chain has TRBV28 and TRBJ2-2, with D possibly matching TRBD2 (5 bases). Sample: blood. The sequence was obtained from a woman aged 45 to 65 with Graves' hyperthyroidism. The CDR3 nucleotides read TGTGCCAGCAGTTTACCCCAGAGGACTTTTCTCAATCCAACGAACACCGGGGAGCTGTTTTTT. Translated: CASSLPQRTFLNPTNTGELFF.